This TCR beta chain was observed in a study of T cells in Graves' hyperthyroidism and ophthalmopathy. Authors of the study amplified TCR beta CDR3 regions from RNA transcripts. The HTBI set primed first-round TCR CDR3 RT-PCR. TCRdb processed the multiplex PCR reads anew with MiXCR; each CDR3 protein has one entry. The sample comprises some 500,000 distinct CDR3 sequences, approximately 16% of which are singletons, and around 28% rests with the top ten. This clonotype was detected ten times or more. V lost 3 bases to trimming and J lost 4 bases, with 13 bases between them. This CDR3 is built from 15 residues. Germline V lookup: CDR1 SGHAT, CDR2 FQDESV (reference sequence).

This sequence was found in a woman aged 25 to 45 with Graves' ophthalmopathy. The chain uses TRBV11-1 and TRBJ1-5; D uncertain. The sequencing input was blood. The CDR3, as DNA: TGTGCCAGCAGCTTGGGGAACTTAGGGAATCAGCCCCAGCATTTT. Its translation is CASSLGNLGNQPQHF.